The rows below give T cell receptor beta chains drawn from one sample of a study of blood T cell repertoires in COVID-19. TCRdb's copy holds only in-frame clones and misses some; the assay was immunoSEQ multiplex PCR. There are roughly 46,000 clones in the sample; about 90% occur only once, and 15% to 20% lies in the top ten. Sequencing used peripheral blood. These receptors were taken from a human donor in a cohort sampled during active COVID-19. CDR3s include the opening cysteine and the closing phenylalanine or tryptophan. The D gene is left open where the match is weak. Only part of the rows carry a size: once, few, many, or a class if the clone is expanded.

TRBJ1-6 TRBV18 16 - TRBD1 CASSPTQGTGASPLHF TGTGCCAGCTCACCTACCCAGGGGACAGGGGCTTCACCCCTCCACTTT
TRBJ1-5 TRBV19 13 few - CASSIGGRQPQHF TGTGCCAGTAGTATCGGGGGTCGCCAGCCCCAGCATTTT
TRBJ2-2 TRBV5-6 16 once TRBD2 CASSPGGLAGSGELFF TGTGCCAGCAGCCCTGGCGGACTAGCGGGATCGGGGGAGCTGTTTTTT
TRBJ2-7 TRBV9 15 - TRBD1 CASSVAGDSYYEQYF TGTGCCAGCAGCGTAGCAGGGGACAGCTACTACGAGCAGTACTTC
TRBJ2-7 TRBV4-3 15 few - CASSQSNSGYYEQYF TGCGCCAGCAGCCAGTCCAATAGCGGCTACTACGAGCAGTACTTC
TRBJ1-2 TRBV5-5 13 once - CASSLTQGAGYTF TGTGCCAGCAGCTTGACACAGGGTGCTGGCTACACCTTC
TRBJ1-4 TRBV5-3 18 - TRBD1 CARSNHPGQGVTNEKLFF TGTGCCAGAAGCAATCACCCAGGACAGGGAGTCACTAATGAAAAACTGTTTTTT
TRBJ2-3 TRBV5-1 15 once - CASSLWGGIGDTQYF TGCGCCAGCAGCTTATGGGGGGGCATAGGAGATACGCAGTATTTT
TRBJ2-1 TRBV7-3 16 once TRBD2 CASSLAGGLSYNEQFF TGTGCCAGCAGCCTAGCGGGAGGGCTTTCCTACAATGAGCAGTTCTTC
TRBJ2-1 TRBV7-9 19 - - CASSLAGGTGKSSYNEQFF TGTGCCAGCAGCTTAGCAGGGGGAACAGGTAAAAGCTCCTACAATGAGCAGTTCTTC
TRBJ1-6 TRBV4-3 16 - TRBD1 CASSQGPGQGGSPLHF TGCGCCAGCAGCCAAGGGCCGGGACAGGGAGGATCACCCCTCCACTTT
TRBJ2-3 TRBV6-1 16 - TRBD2 CASSALTSGSPDTQYF TGTGCCAGCAGTGCCCTGACTAGCGGGAGCCCAGATACGCAGTATTTT
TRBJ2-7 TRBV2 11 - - CASRKGPKAYF TGTGCCAGCAGAAAGGGGCCAAAAGCGTACTTC
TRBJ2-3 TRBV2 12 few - CASSAFFDTQYF TGTGCCAGCAGTGCATTTTTTGATACGCAGTATTTT
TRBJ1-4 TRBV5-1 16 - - CASSLAGGARKEKLFF TGCGCCAGCAGCTTGGCCGGGGGGGCGCGGAAGGAAAAACTGTTTTTT
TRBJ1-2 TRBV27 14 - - CASSLSSGNYGYTF TGTGCCAGCAGTTTATCCTCAGGCAACTATGGCTACACCTTC